The rows below give T cell receptor beta chains drawn from one sample of a study of regulatory T cells in long-lasting Graves disease. TCRdb reanalysed the multiplex PCR reads using MiXCR and keeps one entry per CDR3 protein. Of 200,000 to 250,000 distinct CDR3 sequences in the sample, around 19% are singletons; the top ten hold 10% to 15%. This sample also belongs to another study, concerning T cells in Graves' hyperthyroidism and ophthalmopathy.

The specimen comprised peripheral blood mononuclear cells (PBMCs), sampled at new diagnosis, from a patient treated with antithyroid drugs. Receptors originate from a woman in her 30s with Graves disease. Each CDR3 is given without its conserved first and last residue.

TRBV10-3	AINGQGYNSPLH
TRBV18	ASSPPLGNYEQY
TRBV28	ASSLRYTEAF
TRBV28	ASSWGTGPFSGNTIY
TRBV2	ASSEKRSRETQY
TRBV6-2/TRBV6-3	ASGYSRQGAAEAF
TRBV2	ASSEAGTYSNYGYT
TRBV27	ASSSSATSGNYEQY
TRBV20-1	SAGLNRVETQY
TRBV27	ASTLSIRDRASAGELF
TRBV4-2	ASSTTGPRDTGELF
TRBV6-4	ASSDGQGETDTQY
TRBV27	ASSYNSLDTQY
TRBV25-1	ASGLGGPEQY
TRBV19	ATSLAGGRGEQF
TRBV30	AWTRQGAYEQY
TRBV19	ASSTTGNGYGYT
TRBV6-2/TRBV6-3	ASTRGWLQF
TRBV7-7	ASSVDRDTEAF
TRBV2	ASSRDRAGSPLH
TRBV28	ASSPAGGGYGYT
TRBV19	ASSIRFASGSTEQF